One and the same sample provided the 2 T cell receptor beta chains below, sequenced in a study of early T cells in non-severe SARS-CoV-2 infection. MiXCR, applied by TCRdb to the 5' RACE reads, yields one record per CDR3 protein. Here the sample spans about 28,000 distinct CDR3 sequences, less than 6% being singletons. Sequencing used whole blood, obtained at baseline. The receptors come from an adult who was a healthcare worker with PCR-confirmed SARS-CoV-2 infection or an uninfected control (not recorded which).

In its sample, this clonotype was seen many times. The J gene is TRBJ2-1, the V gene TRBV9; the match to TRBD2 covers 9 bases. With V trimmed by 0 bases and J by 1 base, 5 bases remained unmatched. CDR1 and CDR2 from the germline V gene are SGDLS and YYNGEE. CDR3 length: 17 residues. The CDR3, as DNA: TGTGCCAGCAGCGTAGGTACTAGCGGGTTATCCTACAATGAGCAGTTCTTC. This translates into CASSVGTSGLSYNEQFF.

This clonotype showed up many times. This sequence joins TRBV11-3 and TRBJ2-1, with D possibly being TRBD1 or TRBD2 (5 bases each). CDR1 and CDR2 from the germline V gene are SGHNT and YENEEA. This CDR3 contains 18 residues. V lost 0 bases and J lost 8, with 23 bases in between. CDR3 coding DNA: TGTGCCAGCAGCTTAGATCCCGGAAGTAGCGCGACAGTCGATGAGCAGTTCTTC. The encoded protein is CASSLDPGSSATVDEQFF. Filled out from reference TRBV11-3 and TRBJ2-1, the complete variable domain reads EAGVVQSPRYKIIEKKQPVAFWCNPISGHNTLYWYLQNLGQGPELLIRYENEEAVDDSQLPKDRFSAERLKGVDSTLKIQPAELGDSAVYLCASSLDPGSSATVDEQFFGPGTRLTVL.